This T cell receptor beta chain was recovered during a study of cytomegalovirus exposure and HLA in healthy donors. About this clone: Its antigen is undetermined.

Samples came from healthy bone marrow donors. In germline, CDR1 is MDHEN, CDR2 SYDVKM. CDR3 size: 15 residues. Trimming shortened V by 8 bases and J by 2 bases, and 15 bases separated the two germline ends. The primer mix had 60 Vbeta and 13 Jbeta primers. Produced via immunoSEQ multiplex PCR; TCRdb's table is partial and in-frame only. The data show about 190,000 clones, around 84% seen once. Study observations and caveats: In a later analysis, TCR beta V- and J-gene trimming showed a link to a missense DCLRE1C variant. Productive rates of about 87% or about 30% were seen for most TCR beta V segments in an earlier analysis.

The sample comprised PBMCs. The origin of this receptor is a boy between 2 and 10 years old in good health and CMV-seronegative. This chain uses TRBV28 with TRBJ2-2; no reliable D call. CDR3 sequence: CASGPVIANTGELFF. The CDR3 DNA reads TGTGCCAGCGGTCCCGTGATAGCTAACACCGGGGAGCTGTTTTTT.